This T cell receptor (beta chain) originates from a study of blood T cells in healthy people across ages. Across the whole study: With template switching, about one barcoded beta molecule was captured per two T cells.

On this clonotype itself: The antigen is unknown.

The study, taken as a whole, reports: While age rose, TCR beta diversity per million T cells dropped in a roughly linear way. Aged donors had fewer naive CD4+ cells and lower diversity than long-lived donors.

Next came a second PCR, run for about 7 to 11 cycles, which used a sample-barcoded 5' primer along with a J-beta primer mix. TCRdb recomputed calls from the 5' RACE reads with MiXCR, one row per CDR3 protein. Found here are more than 1 million distinct CDR3 sequences, over 35% of them singletons; the top ten hold approximately 17%. The CDR3 sequence is 15 residues long. V gave up 2 bases and J gave up 12 bases, with 20 bases separating them. Per the germline V gene, CDR1 is SNHLY and CDR2 is FYNNEI. Sequenced sample: blood. V gene TRBV2 combines with J gene TRBJ2-1, with D perhaps matching TRBD1 (5 bases). This clonotype was obtained from a woman in her sixties in good health. The CDR3 spells CASSELFPDSLGQFF. DNA of the CDR3: TGTGCCAGCAGTGAATTATTCCCTGACAGTTTAGGGCAGTTCTTC.